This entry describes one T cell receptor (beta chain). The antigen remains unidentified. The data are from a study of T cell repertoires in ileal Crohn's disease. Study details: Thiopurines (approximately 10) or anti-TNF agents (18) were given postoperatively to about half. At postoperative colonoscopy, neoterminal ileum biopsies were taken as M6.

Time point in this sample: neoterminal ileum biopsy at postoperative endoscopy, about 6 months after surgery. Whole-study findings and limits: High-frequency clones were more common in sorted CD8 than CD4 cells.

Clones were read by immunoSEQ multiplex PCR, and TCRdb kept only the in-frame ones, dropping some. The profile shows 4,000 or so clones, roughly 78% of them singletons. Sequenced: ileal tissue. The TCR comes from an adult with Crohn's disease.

CDR3 region: CASSPGGGGYTF. The CDR3 DNA sequence: TGCGCCAGCAGTCCAGGGGGCGGGGGCTACACCTTC. This chain uses TRBV4-3 with TRBJ1-2, with TRBD1 matching 8 bases. V lost 6 bases, J lost 8 bases, and 5 bases stayed unmatched. The CDR3 is 12 amino acids. Looked up from germline, CDR1 is LGHNA and CDR2 is YSLEER.